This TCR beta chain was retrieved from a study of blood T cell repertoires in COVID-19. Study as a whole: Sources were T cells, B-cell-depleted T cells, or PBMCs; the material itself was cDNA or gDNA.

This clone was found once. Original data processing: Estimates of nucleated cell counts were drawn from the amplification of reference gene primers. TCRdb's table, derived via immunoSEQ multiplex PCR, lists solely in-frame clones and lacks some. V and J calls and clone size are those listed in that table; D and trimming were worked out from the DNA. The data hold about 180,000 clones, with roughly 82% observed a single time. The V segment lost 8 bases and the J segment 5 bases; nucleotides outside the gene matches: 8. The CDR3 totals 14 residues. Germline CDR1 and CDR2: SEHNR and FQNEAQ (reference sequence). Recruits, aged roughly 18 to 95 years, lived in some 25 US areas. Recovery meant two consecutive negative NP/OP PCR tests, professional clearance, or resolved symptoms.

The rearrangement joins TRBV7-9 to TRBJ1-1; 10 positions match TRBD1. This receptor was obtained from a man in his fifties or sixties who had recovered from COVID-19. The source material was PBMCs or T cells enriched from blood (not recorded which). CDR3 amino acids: CASSETGGRTEAFF. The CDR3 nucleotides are TGTGCCAGCTCGGAGACAGGGGGCCGAACTGAAGCTTTCTTT.